What follows are 29 T cell receptor beta chains derived from one specimen sequenced in a study of cytomegalovirus exposure and HLA in healthy donors. The protocol was immunoSEQ multiplex PCR, while the TCRdb copy is restricted to in-frame clones and leaves out a portion. The table includes tens of thousands of clones, approximately 90% detected once. Sample: PBMCs. The receptor set was obtained from a woman aged 18-35 years in good health and CMV-seropositive.

This clone came up once. The V and J genes are TRBV6-5 and TRBJ2-5, with D unclear. CDR1 is MNHEY and CDR2 is SVGAGI in the germline V gene. The CDR3 runs to 13 residues. Trimming took off 4 bases at V and 2 bases at J, with 8 bases between the two ends. CDR3: CASSWASQETQYF. CDR3 in DNA: TGTGCCAGCAGTTGGGCATCACAAGAGACCCAGTACTTC.

This chain uses TRBV30 with TRBJ2-1, with 8 bases that match TRBD1. The length of the CDR3 is 15 residues. Germline V lookup: CDR1 GTSNPN, CDR2 SVGIG (reference sequence). Germline trimming cut 4 bases from V and 3 bases from J; bases unmatched to any gene: 8. The DNA for the CDR3 is TGTGCCTGGAACTCGGGACAGGTTATCTACAATGAGCAGTTCTTC. It encodes CAWNSGQVIYNEQFF.

The rearrangement uses TRBV5-1 and TRBJ1-2; D call uncertain. The germline CDR1 and CDR2 sequences are SGHRS and YFSETQ. The V end was cut by 1 base, the J end by 2 bases, with 6 bases between. The CDR3 spans 13 residues. Here the CDR3 DNA reads TGCGCCAGCAGCTTGAGCGGGAACTATGGCTACACCTTC. Protein: CASSLSGNYGYTF. Drawing the rest from reference TRBV5-1 and TRBJ1-2, the complete variable domain is KAGVTQTPRYLIKTRGQQVTLSCSPISGHRSVSWYQQTPGQGLQFLFEYFSETQRNKGNFPGRFSGRQFSNSRSEMNVSTLELGDSALYLCASSLSGNYGYTFGSGTRLTVV.

This chain links TRBV6-4 with TRBJ1-6; D not resolved. This CDR3 spans 16 amino acids. Trimming pared 0 bases from V and 9 bases from J, leaving 15 bases between. Germline V gives CDR1 MRHNA, CDR2 SNTAGT. The CDR3 region has the DNA TGTGCCAGCAGTGACTCGGCCATTTCGGGAGTTTCACCCCTCCACTTT. It yields the protein CASSDSAISGVSPLHF.

The rearrangement links TRBV19 to TRBJ2-3; 10 positions agree with TRBD1. The V gene end was trimmed by 3 bases and the J gene end by 5 bases; junction bases not matched to a gene: 5. The CDR3 has 15 amino acids. Germline V lookup: CDR1 LNHDA, CDR2 SQIVND (reference sequence). CDR3 residues: CASSMTGGGIDTQYF. In DNA form, the CDR3 reads TGTGCCAGTAGTATGACAGGGGGCGGGATAGATACGCAGTATTTT.

This clone has more than one count but fewer than ten. This chain connects TRBV10-1 to TRBJ2-2; 8 nucleotides line up with TRBD1. Germline CDR1 reads WNHNN; CDR2 reads SYGVQD (reference sequence). The J segment lost 3 bases and the V segment lost 6 bases, leaving 0 bases of the junction unmatched. This CDR3 is built from 13 residues. The CDR3 sequence is CASRDRDTGELFF. CDR3 sequence (DNA): TGCGCCAGCAGGGACAGGGACACCGGGGAGCTGTTTTTT.

The chain is built from TRBV11-2 and TRBJ2-2; D unclear. V lost 0 bases, J lost 2 bases, and 10 bases lay in between. The CDR3 has 16 residues. In germline, CDR1 is SGHAT, CDR2 FQNNGV. The CDR3 DNA is TGTGCCAGCAGCTTAGAGTTCCAGACAAACACCGGGGAGCTGTTTTTT. Translated: CASSLEFQTNTGELFF.

The chain links TRBV7-9 to TRBJ2-5; TRBD1 matches 8 bases. The V segment lost 4 bases and the J segment 4 bases; nucleotides outside the gene matches: 5. Germline lookup yields CDR1 SEHNR and CDR2 FQNEAQ (reference sequence). The CDR3 contains 14 residues. For the CDR3, the DNA is TGTGCCAGCAGCTATGACAGGGGCCGAGAGACCCAGTACTTC. Protein sequence: CASSYDRGRETQYF.

V gene TRBV28 combines with J gene TRBJ2-7, with 8 bases fitting TRBD1. The CDR3 has 14 amino acids. The germline V gene encodes CDR1 MDHEN and CDR2 SYDVKM. V lost 3 bases, J lost 5 bases, and 6 bases stayed unmatched. CDR3 DNA sequence: TGTGCCAGCAGTTTGAGACAGGGGTTCCACGAGCAGTACTTC. It translates to CASSLRQGFHEQYF.

V gene TRBV5-1 combines with J gene TRBJ2-3; TRBD2 matches 16 bases. The V gene's germline CDR1 is SGHRS and CDR2 YFSETQ. V lost 3 bases, J lost 6 bases, and 4 bases stayed unmatched. The length of the CDR3 is 16 residues. CDR3 residues: CASSSGLAGGPDTQYF. DNA of the CDR3: TGCGCCAGCAGCTCGGGACTAGCGGGGGGGCCCGATACGCAGTATTTT.

This chain links TRBV9 with TRBJ1-3; no reliable D call. This CDR3 is 15 amino acids long. In germline, CDR1 is SGDLS, CDR2 YYNGEE. The germline V and J ends were trimmed by 3 bases and 1 base, with 11 bases remaining between them. The CDR3 reads CASSDSGLSGNTIYF. The CDR3 coding sequence is TGTGCCAGCAGCGACAGCGGACTATCTGGAAACACCATATATTTT.

V is TRBV9 and J is TRBJ2-3; TRBD1 agrees at 10 bases. Germline V gives CDR1 SGDLS, CDR2 YYNGEE. The CDR3 loop spans 16 amino acids. The junction had 6 bases not matched to a gene; V was cut back by 3 bases and J by 2 bases. The CDR3 region has the DNA TGTGCCAGCAGCGCGGGACAGGGGCACATCACAGATACGCAGTATTTT. This translates into CASSAGQGHITDTQYF.

This rearrangement joins TRBV28 to TRBJ2-2; no definite D call. This CDR3 spans 12 amino acids. Per the germline V gene, CDR1 is MDHEN and CDR2 is SYDVKM. Trimming took off 6 bases at V and 2 bases at J, with 4 bases between the two ends. CDR3 region: CASSSNTGELFF. The CDR3 DNA reads as TGTGCCAGCAGCTCCAACACCGGGGAGCTGTTTTTT.

This chain connects TRBV6-6 to TRBJ2-2; 8 bases map to TRBD1. The J segment lost 0 bases and the V segment lost 6 bases, leaving 6 bases of the junction unmatched. CDR1 MNHNY and CDR2 SVGAGI come from the germline V gene (reference sequence). This CDR3 has 16 residues. CDR3 loop: CASSSEGQANTGELFF. The CDR3 DNA is TGTGCCAGCAGCTCGGAGGGACAGGCGAACACCGGGGAGCTGTTTTTT.

The chain uses TRBV30 and TRBJ2-3; 10 bases are shared with TRBD1. The trim removed 5 bases at V and 6 bases at J, leaving 8 bases unmatched. Germline values: CDR1 GTSNPN, CDR2 SVGIG (reference sequence). CDR3 size: 14 residues. The CDR3 bases are TGTGCCTGGGAAGACAGGGGGCGCGGGGATACGCAGTATTTT. Translation gives CAWEDRGRGDTQYF.

The chain joins TRBV19 to TRBJ2-2, with a possible D match to TRBD2 (5 bases). This CDR3 has 19 amino acids. Trimming pared 4 bases from V and 6 bases from J, leaving 27 bases between. Germline assignment: CDR1 LNHDA and CDR2 SQIVND (reference sequence). This chain's CDR3 is CASSTLKSTDGLRAGELFF. Here the CDR3 DNA reads TGTGCCAGTAGTACTCTTAAGTCCACGGACGGCTTGCGGGCCGGGGAGCTGTTTTTT.

This sequence joins TRBV29-1 and TRBJ1-4, with D hard to call. The length of the CDR3 is 11 residues. Germline V gene data show CDR1 as SQVTM and CDR2 as ANQGSEA. The V end was cut by 0 bases, the J end by 10 bases, with 6 bases between. CDR3 DNA: TGCAGCGTTGAAGACACGGGAAAACTGTTTTTT. Its protein is CSVEDTGKLFF.

The CDR3 is CAISGGLGETQYF. The CDR3 DNA follows: TGTGCCATCAGTGGGGGACTAGGTGAGACCCAGTACTTC. The genes are TRBV10-3 and TRBJ2-5, with TRBD2 matching over 8 bases. Germline lookup yields CDR1 ENHRY and CDR2 SYGVKD. The CDR3 runs 13 residues. Trimming cost V 4 bases and J 5 bases; bases outside gene matches: 3.

This clone was recorded a few times. The rearrangement links TRBV6-5 to TRBJ1-6, with 7 nucleotides matching TRBD1. Per germline, CDR1 MNHEY and CDR2 SVGAGI. The ends lost 10 bases at V and 7 bases at J; junction bases unmatched: 4. The CDR3 covers 12 residues. The CDR3 is CATGTANSPLHF. In nucleotides, the CDR3 is TGTGCCACCGGGACAGCGAATTCACCCCTCCACTTT.

The chain employs TRBV5-4 and TRBJ2-3; TRBD2 is a possible D gene (5 bases). CDR3 length: 16 residues. CDR1 and CDR2 from the germline V gene are SGHNT and YYREEE (reference sequence). V gave up 2 bases and J gave up 3 bases, with 16 bases separating them. The CDR3 sequence: CASSFGLVGGTDTQYF. CDR3 in DNA: TGTGCCAGCAGCTTCGGATTAGTGGGCGGGACAGATACGCAGTATTTT.

This clone was observed a handful of times. This rearrangement joins TRBV28 to TRBJ1-5; no clear D gene. Germline CDR1 and CDR2: MDHEN and SYDVKM. The V gene lost 7 bases and the J gene lost 3 bases, with 19 bases spanning the gap. This CDR3 contains 16 residues. DNA for the CDR3: TGTGCCAGCACCCCAATCTCCGGGATCTTCAATCAGCCCCAGCATTTT. The encoded protein is CASTPISGIFNQPQHF.

CDR3 protein: CASSVEDRTKLGTGELFF. The DNA of the CDR3 is TGTGCCAGCAGCGTTGAGGACAGAACGAAATTAGGCACCGGGGAGCTGTTTTTT. The chain employs TRBV9 and TRBJ2-2, with a tentative D call TRBD1 (6 bases). The CDR3 is 18 residues long. V was cut by 2 bases and J by 4 bases, with 21 bases left in between. Germline assignment: CDR1 SGDLS and CDR2 YYNGEE.

CDR3 sequence (DNA): TGTGCCAGCAGTTACAGGGCCTCCTACGAGCAGTACTTC. Translating gives CASSYRASYEQYF. This rearrangement joins TRBV27 to TRBJ2-7, with D possibly matching TRBD1 (6 bases). V lost 4 bases and J lost 0, with 7 bases in between. Germline V gene data show CDR1 as MNHEY and CDR2 as SMNVEV (reference sequence). This CDR3 has 13 residues.

The chain uses TRBV6-1 and TRBJ2-3; D might be TRBD1 (6 bases). The CDR3 spans 15 residues. Germline V gives CDR1 MNHNS, CDR2 SASEGT. Trimming removed 1 base at V and 3 bases at J, with 11 bases between. CDR3 in DNA: TGTGCCAGCAGTGAAGGTCGACAGGAAACAGATACGCAGTATTTT. As protein: CASSEGRQETDTQYF.

This chain joins TRBV18 and TRBJ2-7; the match to TRBD1 covers 11 bases. The CDR3 sequence is 16 residues long. Per germline, CDR1 KGHSH and CDR2 LQKENI. The V segment lost 1 base and the J segment 5 bases; nucleotides outside the gene matches: 7. The CDR3 DNA is TGTGCCAGCTCACCACAACCCGGGACAGGGGGGAACGAGCAGTACTTC. This gives the protein CASSPQPGTGGNEQYF.

This chain joins TRBV19 and TRBJ2-3; 7 bases are shared with TRBD2. This CDR3 spans 16 amino acids. Germline V gene lookup returns CDR1 LNHDA and CDR2 SQIVND (reference sequence). Trimming removed 2 bases from V and 10 bases from J; junction bases left unmatched: 15. This CDR3 reads CASSISPRLAVGAQYF. The CDR3 nucleotides read TGTGCCAGTAGTATATCCCCGCGACTAGCCGTCGGGGCGCAGTATTTT.

Here the CDR3 reads CASRGGTYEQYF. The CDR3 DNA reads TGTGCCAGCAGGGGGGGAACCTACGAGCAGTACTTC. The V and J genes are TRBV2 and TRBJ2-7; perhaps TRBD2 as D (6 bases). This CDR3 is 12 amino acids long. V was cut by 6 bases and J by 2 bases, with 8 bases left in between. Germline values: CDR1 SNHLY, CDR2 FYNNEI.

The genes are TRBV30 and TRBJ1-2; 9 positions agree with TRBD1. CDR3 size: 13 residues. Germline V lookup: CDR1 GTSNPN, CDR2 SVGIG (reference sequence). J lost 9 bases, V lost 2 bases, and 7 bases had no gene match. CDR3 DNA sequence: TGTGCCTGGAGTACGGGACAGGGTTTGAGCTACACCTTC. This sequence encodes CAWSTGQGLSYTF. Variable domain in full (rest from reference TRBV30 and TRBJ1-2): SQTIHQWPATLVQPVGSPLSLECTVEGTSNPNLYWYRQAAGRGLQLLFYSVGIGQISSEVPQNLSASRPQDRQFILSSKKLLLSDSGFYLCAWSTGQGLSYTFGSGTRLTVV.

The chain joins TRBV5-5 to TRBJ2-5, with 7 bases identical to TRBD2. V lost 0 bases and J lost 1; bases outside the gene matches: 3. The CDR3 covers 15 residues. CDR1 is SGHKS, CDR2 YYEKEE, per germline (reference sequence). The CDR3, as DNA: TGTGCCAGCAGCTTGGGGCGGGGGAGCCAAGAGACCCAGTACTTC. It is translated as CASSLGRGSQETQYF.